The 5 T cell receptor beta chains presented below share a single source sample, sequenced in a study of regulatory T cells in long-lasting Graves disease. For TCR beta, libraries came from iRepertoire HTBI primers and Arm-PCR of CDR3 regions. TCRdb reprocessed the multiplex PCR reads with MiXCR, giving one entry per CDR3 protein. The sample lists a few hundred thousand distinct CDR3 sequences; roughly a quarter were seen once. The sample's time point: persistent/refractory GD, antithyroid drugs over 5 years with positive TRAb. Isolated PBMC RNA provided the starting material for the TCR library. This material consisted of peripheral blood mononuclear cells (PBMCs), taken when the disease was refractory, from a patient treated with antithyroid drugs. The receptors were gathered from a female donor with Graves disease.

This chain connects TRBV6-5 to TRBJ2-2; D possibly corresponds to TRBD2 (5 bases). V lost 2 bases to trimming and J lost 4 bases, with 17 bases between them. This CDR3 spans 17 amino acids. Germline values: CDR1 MNHEY, CDR2 SVGAGI. DNA of the CDR3: TGTGCCAGCAGTTACCCGGTGACGTCGGCGGGCACCGGGGAGCTGTTTTTT. Encoded protein: CASSYPVTSAGTGELFF.

The chain has TRBV2 and TRBJ2-1; D not certain. Trimming left V 3 bases short and J 9 bases short, with 12 bases between. CDR1 SNHLY and CDR2 FYNNEI come from the germline V gene. CDR3 size: 13 residues. The CDR3: CASSELASSEQFF. CDR3 bases: TGTGCCAGCAGTGAGTTAGCATCCTCTGAGCAGTTCTTC.

The chain links TRBV7-9 to TRBJ2-7, with 9 nucleotides matching TRBD2. Germline values: CDR1 SEHNR, CDR2 FQNEAQ (reference sequence). The V segment lost 5 bases and the J segment 4 bases; nucleotides outside the gene matches: 9. There are 15 residues in the CDR3. Here the CDR3 reads CASSIPSGTPYEQYF. DNA for the CDR3: TGTGCCAGCAGCATACCTAGCGGGACCCCGTACGAGCAGTACTTC.

This clonotype occurred many times. This rearrangement joins TRBV7-9 to TRBJ1-2; tentatively, D is TRBD1 (5 bases). There are 15 residues in the CDR3. V was clipped by 4 bases and J by 4 bases, with 16 bases between them. Germline lookup yields CDR1 SEHNR and CDR2 FQNEAQ (reference sequence). CDR3 nucleotides: TGTGCCAGCAGCTCAAGGGTGCAGGGAGGCTATGGCTACACCTTC. Its translation: CASSSRVQGGYGYTF.

In regard to this clonotype: This may stem from a read error, because a much larger clone lies one nucleotide away. V and J are TRBV5-1 and TRBJ2-4, with 9 bases lining up with TRBD1. The germline gives CDR1 SGHRS, CDR2 YFSETQ. The V gene end was trimmed by 2 bases and the J gene end by 2 bases; junction bases not matched to a gene: 2. The CDR3 is made up of 15 amino acids. This chain's CDR3 is CASSFGTGSKNIQYF. CDR3 in DNA: TGCGCCAGCAGCTTTGGGACAGGGTCCAAAAACATTCAGTACTTC.